The clone carrying this T cell receptor beta chain was seen at least ten times. Antigen unknown. The data derive from a study of T-cell reconstitution after alpha-beta-depleted transplantation in children. The TCRbeta library was prepared with unique molecular identifiers. One entry per CDR3 protein results from TCRdb running MiXCR on the PCR reads. The sample gives 700,000 or so distinct CDR3 sequences, around 12% of which show up once; around 0.76% is in the top ten. This CDR3 is built from 12 residues. With 2 bases removed from V and 7 bases from J, the gap between germline ends came to 8 bases. The germline V gene encodes CDR1 SGHKS and CDR2 YYEKEE (reference sequence). General study results and limits: Expanded graft clones, several hundred of them, were reportedly the source of alpha-beta T cells about two months after transplant. After transplant, high TCRbeta diversity at day 60 in some patients arose from surviving recipient T cells and thymic progenitors. By one year post-transplant, T-cell counts and diversity largely arose from T cells that were newly produced.

The TCR originated in a girl under 10 years old with congenital amegakaryocytic thrombocytopenia, due to receive a stem cell transplant. Sequences were derived from PBMCs, sampled before TCRalphabeta/CD19-depleted stem cell transplant. The chain joins TRBV5-5 to TRBJ2-3; D is possibly TRBD1 (5 bases). CDR3 region: CASSLQENTQYF. The CDR3 nucleotides are TGTGCCAGCAGCTTACAGGAGAATACGCAGTATTTT.